These 21 T cell receptor beta chains were sequenced from one sample in a study of T cell changes during pregnancy in multiple sclerosis. TCRdb keeps only in-frame clones here, not all; method: immunoSEQ multiplex PCR. The repertoire includes over 50,000 clones, 93% of them detected once, and under 2% sits in the top ten. Source: peripheral blood, taken in the second trimester of pregnancy. These receptors were collected from a female donor with multiple sclerosis, enrolled in a pregnancy study.

The V gene is TRBV19, the J gene TRBJ1-2, with 7 bases identical to TRBD1. V shed 5 bases, J shed 7 bases, and the junction held 7 bases outside the gene matches. Germline values: CDR1 LNHDA, CDR2 SQIVND (reference sequence). The CDR3 length is 13 residues. As DNA, the CDR3 is TGTGCCAGTAGTCCCCAGGGGGTGGGTGGCTACACCTTC. This encodes CASSPQGVGGYTF. The full variable domain, completed using reference TRBV19 and TRBJ1-2, is DGGITQSPKYLFRKEGQNVTLSCEQNLNHDAMYWYRQDPGQGLRLIYYSQIVNDFQKGDIAEGYSVSREKKESFPLTVTSAQKNPTAFYLCASSPQGVGGYTFGSGTRLTVV.

The chain combines TRBV4-3 with TRBJ2-7, with 10 bases lining up with TRBD2. After removal of 4 bases from V and 3 bases from J, the junction contained 0 bases not matched to a gene. The CDR3 is 13 residues long. Per the germline V gene, CDR1 is LGHNA and CDR2 is YSLEER. The CDR3 coding sequence is TGCGCCAGCAGCCGGACTAGCGGCTACGAGCAGTACTTC. Residues: CASSRTSGYEQYF.

The rearrangement links TRBV11-3 to TRBJ2-1, with TRBD1 matching over 9 bases. With V trimmed by 5 bases and J by 0 bases, 11 bases remained unmatched. The CDR3 totals 18 residues. Germline loops: CDR1 SGHNT, CDR2 YENEEA. CDR3 protein: CASSRRDRGSSSYNEQFF. CDR3 sequence (DNA): TGTGCCAGCAGCCGTCGCGACAGGGGGTCTAGCTCCTACAATGAGCAGTTCTTC.

The chain links TRBV28 to TRBJ2-1; 9 bases are a match to TRBD2. CDR3 length equals 15 residues. V was clipped by 2 bases and J by 6 bases; unmatched bases: 5. CDR1 and CDR2 (germline): MDHEN, SYDVKM. CDR3 residues: CASSLASGTGNEQFF. The DNA for the CDR3 is TGTGCCAGCAGTTTAGCTAGCGGGACGGGCAATGAGCAGTTCTTC.

The CDR3 loop is CASSISGSGGYTF. CDR3 bases: TGTGCCAGTAGTATCTCGGGATCCGGAGGCTACACCTTC. The chain has TRBV19 and TRBJ1-2, with D hard to call. Germline CDR1 LNHDA, CDR2 SQIVND (reference sequence). Trimming pared 3 bases from V and 8 bases from J, leaving 13 bases between. CDR3 length: 13 residues. Combining the CDR3 with reference TRBV19 and TRBJ1-2 gives the whole variable domain DGGITQSPKYLFRKEGQNVTLSCEQNLNHDAMYWYRQDPGQGLRLIYYSQIVNDFQKGDIAEGYSVSREKKESFPLTVTSAQKNPTAFYLCASSISGSGGYTFGSGTRLTVV.

This rearrangement joins TRBV4-3 to TRBJ1-2, with TRBD1 matching over 12 bases. The CDR3 totals 16 residues. Trimming cost V 0 bases and J 8 bases; bases outside gene matches: 7. The germline gives CDR1 LGHNA, CDR2 YSLEER. The CDR3 nucleotides are TGCGCCAGCAGCCAAGACGGGACAGGGGGCCTGCTGGGCTACACCTTC. This translates into CASSQDGTGGLLGYTF.

The chain joins TRBV4-1 to TRBJ2-3; D not resolved. CDR1 MGHRA and CDR2 YSYEKL come from the germline V gene. The CDR3 is 15 amino acids. Trimming removed 1 base at V and 1 base at J, with 9 bases between. CDR3 DNA: TGCGCCAGCAGCCAAGTGAACTCCCGCACAGATACGCAGTATTTT. Encoded protein: CASSQVNSRTDTQYF.

V usage is TRBV18 and J usage is TRBJ2-2, with 9 bases fitting TRBD1. The CDR3 consists of 15 residues. Germline values: CDR1 KGHSH, CDR2 LQKENI. J gave up 4 bases and V 3 bases, and 3 bases lay outside the gene matches. The CDR3 DNA is TGTGCCAGCTCACCCCAGACAGGGGGCACCGGGGAGCTGTTTTTT. Translating it yields CASSPQTGGTGELFF.

The V gene is TRBV11-2, the J gene TRBJ1-2; no clear D gene. Germline CDR1 is SGHAT and CDR2 is FQNNGV. The CDR3 has 15 residues. V was shortened by 5 bases and J by 1 base, with 14 bases between the two germline ends. The CDR3, as DNA: TGTGCCAGCAGCCTTAGTTCCGGTTTTAACTATGGCTACACCTTC. Translating it yields CASSLSSGFNYGYTF.

The chain has TRBV11-3 and TRBJ1-1; no reliable D call. The V gene's germline CDR1 is SGHNT and CDR2 YENEEA. This CDR3 is built from 13 residues. V lost 5 bases and J 7 bases, leaving 14 bases between the germline ends. CDR3 in DNA: TGTGCCAGCAGCCGAGGAGCAGAGTTTGAAGCTTTCTTT. Amino acids: CASSRGAEFEAFF. Full variable domain (rest looked up from reference TRBV11-3 and TRBJ1-1): EAGVVQSPRYKIIEKKQPVAFWCNPISGHNTLYWYLQNLGQGPELLIRYENEEAVDDSQLPKDRFSAERLKGVDSTLKIQPAELGDSAVYLCASSRGAEFEAFFGQGTRLTVV.

This chain uses TRBV10-3 with TRBJ2-2; D is perhaps TRBD2 (5 bases). This CDR3 has 15 amino acids. Germline V gives CDR1 ENHRY, CDR2 SYGVKD. V lost 10 bases and J lost 1, with 16 bases in between. DNA for the CDR3: TGTGCCAACGCCGCTAGCTTAGGGAACACCGGGGAGCTGTTTTTT. As protein: CANAASLGNTGELFF.

The rearrangement uses TRBV6-1 and TRBJ2-2; TRBD1 is a possible D gene (5 bases). The CDR3 is 15 amino acids. The germline V gene has CDR1 MNHNS and CDR2 SASEGT. V lost 3 bases, J lost 4 bases, and 12 bases lay in between. The CDR3 nucleotides read TGTGCCAGCAGTGATATAGGGGTCGCCACCGGGGAGCTGTTTTTT. Protein sequence: CASSDIGVATGELFF.

The chain carries TRBV19 and TRBJ2-1; D remains ambiguous. Trimming pared 3 bases from V and 4 bases from J, leaving 7 bases between. The CDR3 is 13 residues long. Germline CDR1 LNHDA, CDR2 SQIVND (reference sequence). CDR3 in amino acids: CASSIFRYNEQFF. The CDR3 bases are TGTGCCAGTAGTATTTTTAGATACAATGAGCAGTTCTTC.

The genes are TRBV27 and TRBJ2-5; 10 nucleotides agree with TRBD2. The CDR3 loop spans 16 amino acids. V gave up 5 bases and J gave up 7 bases; unmatched junction bases: 13. The germline gives CDR1 MNHEY, CDR2 SMNVEV (reference sequence). CDR3 bases: TGTGCCAGCAGTCCTAGGGGACTAGCGCTACAGGGGACCCAGTACTTC. Its protein is CASSPRGLALQGTQYF.

This chain joins TRBV9 and TRBJ1-4; tentative D call: TRBD1 (6 bases). The CDR3 covers 15 residues. The germline V and J ends were trimmed by 4 bases and 4 bases, with 14 bases remaining between them. Germline V gene data show CDR1 as SGDLS and CDR2 as YYNGEE. CDR3 sequence reads: CASSPGQLGNEKLFF. As DNA, the CDR3 is TGTGCCAGCAGCCCCGGACAGCTTGGTAATGAAAAACTGTTTTTT.

This clone was picked up one time. V is TRBV7-9 and J is TRBJ2-3; 12 nucleotides match TRBD2. Trimming at V came to 6 bases and at J to 0 bases, leaving 4 bases not matched to a gene. The CDR3 is made up of 16 amino acids. The germline gives CDR1 SEHNR, CDR2 FQNEAQ (reference sequence). The DNA for the CDR3 is TGTGCCAGCAGGCCCGGGACTAGCGGGAGCACAGATACGCAGTATTTT. This gives the protein CASRPGTSGSTDTQYF.

The CDR3 reads CASSEGGRVRYEQYF. DNA for the CDR3: TGTGCCAGCAGTGAAGGGGGCAGGGTAAGGTACGAGCAGTACTTC. The chain uses TRBV25-1 and TRBJ2-7; perhaps TRBD1 as D (6 bases). V shed 2 bases and J shed 4 bases, with 15 bases lying between them. The CDR3 contains 15 residues. The germline gives CDR1 MGHDK, CDR2 SYGVNS.

V gene TRBV7-2 combines with J gene TRBJ1-5, with 7 bases fitting TRBD1. The CDR3 is 14 amino acids. Germline-derived CDR1 and CDR2 are SGHTA and FQGNSA. V trimming: 5 bases; J trimming: 2 bases; junction bases outside the gene matches: 3. The DNA of the CDR3 is TGTGCCAGCAGCGACGGACAGGGCAATCAGCCCCAGCATTTT. The encoded protein is CASSDGQGNQPQHF.

This chain uses TRBV2 with TRBJ2-3, with 11 positions matching TRBD2. Per the germline V gene, CDR1 is SNHLY and CDR2 is FYNNEI. Trimming at V came to 2 bases and at J to 1 base, leaving 8 bases not matched to a gene. This CDR3 is 18 amino acids long. This CDR3 is CASSELAGGSGGTDTQYF. For the CDR3, the DNA is TGTGCCAGCAGTGAACTAGCGGGAGGTTCCGGGGGCACAGATACGCAGTATTTT.

The rearrangement uses TRBV21-1 and TRBJ2-5; the table calls TRBD2, which could not be checked here. TRBV21-1 is noted as a pseudogene. This CDR3 contains 12 residues. CDR3 in amino acids: CASRLARETQYF. CDR3 bases: TGTGCCAGCCGGCTAGCTAGGGAGACCCAGTACTTC.

The V and J genes are TRBV4-1 and TRBJ1-1; TRBD1 might be the D (6 bases). CDR1 is MGHRA and CDR2 is YSYEKL in the germline V gene. The CDR3 covers 14 residues. The V end lost 4 bases, the J end lost 1 base, and 10 bases lay between the germline ends. The CDR3 region is CASSLGGRNTEAFF. The CDR3 DNA is TGCGCCAGCAGCCTAGGGGGTCGGAACACTGAAGCTTTCTTT.